Listed here are 31 T cell receptor beta chains from one sample, sequenced in a study of T cells after yellow fever vaccination. A single record per CDR3 protein comes from TCRdb applying MiXCR to the 5' RACE reads. Of a few hundred thousand distinct CDR3 sequences in the sample, about 19% were seen once. Sequencing was performed on PBMCs, taken before the yellow fever booster vaccination. Source of these receptors: a man between 18 and 29 years old who received the YFV17D yellow fever vaccine.

The table lists this clonotype with many counts. This chain links TRBV15 with TRBJ2-1, with D possibly being TRBD1 (6 bases). The CDR3 runs to 14 residues. The V gene lost 4 bases and the J gene lost 3 bases, with 10 bases spanning the gap. Germline CDR1 LNHNV, CDR2 YYDKDF (reference sequence). The CDR3 DNA is TGTGCCACCAGCACGTGGACAGACTACAATGAGCAGTTCTTC. It translates to CATSTWTDYNEQFF.

The rearrangement links TRBV5-1 to TRBJ2-3; D possibly corresponds to TRBD2 (6 bases). Trimming took off 5 bases at V and 2 bases at J, with 9 bases between the two ends. The CDR3 has 13 residues. Germline V gene lookup returns CDR1 SGHRS and CDR2 YFSETQ. CDR3 nucleotides: TGCGCCAGCAGGCCGGGGGACACAGATACGCAGTATTTT. This codes for CASRPGDTDTQYF.

The chain links TRBV20-1 to TRBJ1-4; D is ambiguous. CDR1 is DFQATT and CDR2 is SNEGSKA in the germline V gene (reference sequence). This CDR3 has 15 residues. With 0 bases removed from V and 8 bases from J, the gap between germline ends came to 16 bases. The CDR3 region is CSARDEAWAEEKLFF. The CDR3, as DNA: TGCAGTGCTAGAGATGAGGCGTGGGCAGAAGAAAAACTGTTTTTT.

The chain has TRBV12-3 or TRBV12-4 and TRBJ2-1; no definite D call. Trimming took off 6 bases at V and 9 bases at J, with 18 bases between the two ends. The CDR3 length is 14 residues. This chain's CDR3 is CASSPGAGWVEQFF. The CDR3 coding sequence is TGTGCCAGCAGCCCGGGCGCCGGTTGGGTTGAGCAGTTCTTC.

This chain connects TRBV27 to TRBJ1-1; D is undetermined. V lost 0 bases and J lost 3, with 8 bases in between. Germline CDR1 and CDR2: MNHEY and SMNVEV (reference sequence). This CDR3 region has 14 residues. The CDR3 coding sequence is TGTGCCAGCAGTTTATCAGGGCACTACACTGAAGCTTTCTTT. Translating gives CASSLSGHYTEAFF.

The chain links TRBV9 to TRBJ2-2; D is undetermined. V shed 1 base and J shed 7 bases, with 8 bases lying between them. Germline V lookup: CDR1 SGDLS, CDR2 YYNGEE. This CDR3 spans 13 amino acids. The CDR3 region is CASSVWEHGELFF. The CDR3 DNA is TGTGCCAGCAGCGTATGGGAACACGGGGAGCTGTTTTTT. Looking up the rest from reference TRBV9 and TRBJ2-2 gives the full variable domain: DSGVTQTPKHLITATGQRVTLRCSPRSGDLSVYWYQQSLDQGLQFLIQYYNGEERAKGNILERFSAQQFPDLHSELNLSSLELGDSALYFCASSVWEHGELFFGEGSRLTVL.

CDR3 sequence (DNA): TGCAGTGCTAGCTCCGGGGGCGCCGCGTTTGAAGCTTTCTTT. Protein sequence: CSASSGGAAFEAFF. The V call is TRBV20-1, the J call TRBJ1-1; tentatively, D is TRBD1 (6 bases). This CDR3 is built from 14 residues. The V gene lost 3 bases and the J gene lost 7 bases, with 18 bases spanning the gap. Germline CDR1 and CDR2: DFQATT and SNEGSKA (reference sequence).

This clonotype was found a few times. This chain uses TRBV12-3 or TRBV12-4 with TRBJ1-4; D is unresolved. This CDR3 contains 14 residues. The V end lost 7 bases, the J end lost 4 bases, and 13 bases lay between the germline ends. The CDR3 DNA is TGTGCCAGCACCCGGTCCGGTTTTAATGAAAAACTGTTTTTT. It codes for CASTRSGFNEKLFF.

This clonotype showed up just a few times. This chain's CDR3 is CASSLGSLAGHEQYV. In DNA, the CDR3 is TGTGCCAGCAGCTTAGGATCCCTAGCGGGACACGAGCAGTACGTC. The chain joins TRBV7-9 to TRBJ2-7, with 9 bases aligning to TRBD2. This CDR3 region has 15 residues. Trimming took 1 base from V and 5 from J; bases not matched to a gene: 6. Germline lookup yields CDR1 SEHNR and CDR2 FQNEAQ (reference sequence).

The genes are TRBV20-1 and TRBJ1-2, with D perhaps TRBD1 (6 bases). This CDR3 is 16 amino acids long. Germline CDR1 DFQATT, CDR2 SNEGSKA (reference sequence). The V and J ends lost 3 bases and 0 bases respectively, with 17 bases between them. The CDR3 DNA reads as TGCAGTGCTAGGTCCCGGGACACTACTTCTAACTATGGCTACACCTTC. Translation gives CSARSRDTTSNYGYTF.

The V gene is TRBV30, the J gene TRBJ2-2; TRBD1 might be the D (6 bases). Germline V lookup: CDR1 GTSNPN, CDR2 SVGIG (reference sequence). The CDR3 consists of 15 residues. With 5 bases removed from V and 8 bases from J, the gap between germline ends came to 21 bases. CDR3 region: CAWRKPGHLTGELFF. The CDR3, as DNA: TGTGCCTGGCGAAAACCGGGACATCTTACAGGGGAGCTGTTTTTT.

This clonotype turned up a few times. The chain links TRBV5-1 to TRBJ1-4; D is undetermined. Per the germline V gene, CDR1 is SGHRS and CDR2 is YFSETQ. The CDR3 consists of 15 residues. V lost 0 bases and J 3 bases, leaving 9 bases between the germline ends. CDR3 sequence reads: CASSLGDSANEKLFF. The CDR3, as DNA: TGCGCCAGCAGCTTGGGAGACTCGGCTAATGAAAAACTGTTTTTT.

The chain links TRBV12-3 or TRBV12-4 to TRBJ1-2; 10 nucleotides agree with TRBD1. The V segment lost 6 bases and the J segment 3 bases; nucleotides outside the gene matches: 10. CDR3 size: 16 residues. CDR3 bases: TGTGCCAGCAGCTACATGACAGGGGGCCGTGACTATGGCTACACCTTC. This codes for CASSYMTGGRDYGYTF.

This clonotype was counted a few times. The CDR3 loop is CAISEQGSDSNQPQHF. For the CDR3, the DNA is TGTGCCATCAGTGAGCAGGGCAGCGATAGCAATCAGCCCCAGCATTTT. V is TRBV10-3 and J is TRBJ1-5; TRBD1 is a possible D gene (5 bases). Deletions cut 2 bases from V and 0 bases from J, with 11 bases between. There are 16 residues in the CDR3. CDR1 and CDR2 from the germline V gene are ENHRY and SYGVKD.

V gene TRBV5-1 combines with J gene TRBJ2-3; D uncertain. The CDR3 consists of 14 residues. The V and J ends lost 0 bases and 2 bases respectively, with 7 bases between them. Per the germline V gene, CDR1 is SGHRS and CDR2 is YFSETQ. CDR3 DNA: TGCGCCAGCAGCTTGGACACTTTCACAGATACGCAGTATTTT. Protein: CASSLDTFTDTQYF.

This clonotype was seen a few times. This sequence joins TRBV6-5 and TRBJ1-1; a possible D gene is TRBD1 (6 bases). Germline V gene sequence: CDR1 MNHEY, CDR2 SVGAGI. Between the trimmed V and J ends, which lost 1 base and 3 bases, there was a span of 9 bases. The CDR3 loop spans 14 amino acids. This chain's CDR3 is CASSYWAGDTEAFF. The CDR3 nucleotides are TGTGCCAGCAGTTACTGGGCAGGGGACACTGAAGCTTTCTTT.

V and J are TRBV5-1 and TRBJ1-1; unclear D gene. V lost 4 bases to trimming and J lost 3 bases, with 16 bases between them. The germline CDR1 and CDR2 sequences are SGHRS and YFSETQ. The CDR3 has 15 amino acids. The CDR3 DNA reads TGCGCCAGCAGCCCAGAAGGACGCGCCCACACTGAAGCTTTCTTT. Protein product: CASSPEGRAHTEAFF. The variable domain in full, with the rest retrieved from reference TRBV5-1 and TRBJ1-1, is KAGVTQTPRYLIKTRGQQVTLSCSPISGHRSVSWYQQTPGQGLQFLFEYFSETQRNKGNFPGRFSGRQFSNSRSEMNVSTLELGDSALYLCASSPEGRAHTEAFFGQGTRLTVV.

This clonotype was observed a few times. The rearrangement joins TRBV6-2 or TRBV6-3 to TRBJ2-7, with TRBD1 matching 8 bases. Germline assignment: CDR1 MNHEY and CDR2 SVGEGT. The CDR3 has 14 residues. V lost 7 bases, J lost 2 bases, and 7 bases stayed unmatched. This CDR3 reads CASKRGQGTYEQYV. The CDR3 bases are TGTGCCAGCAAACGCGGACAGGGCACCTACGAGCAGTACGTC.

In this sample, this clonotype turned up a few times. The V gene is TRBV5-1, the J gene TRBJ2-5; 7 bases align to TRBD1. CDR1 is SGHRS, CDR2 YFSETQ, per germline. V was clipped by 4 bases and J by 2 bases; unmatched bases: 5. The CDR3 runs to 14 residues. The CDR3 nucleotides are TGCGCCAGCAGCGCCTCGGACAGGCAAGAGACCCAGTACTTC. As protein: CASSASDRQETQYF.

This clonotype showed up just a few times. The chain recombines TRBV7-9 with TRBJ1-3, with D possibly TRBD1 on 5 matching bases. The V gene's germline CDR1 is SEHNR and CDR2 FQNEAQ (reference sequence). The V end lost 5 bases, the J end lost 0 bases, and 17 bases lay between the germline ends. The CDR3 loop spans 17 amino acids. CDR3 coding DNA: TGTGCCAGCAGCCCACCCCTACAGGCCTCCTCTGGAAACACCATATATTTT. It codes for CASSPPLQASSGNTIYF.

The V and J genes are TRBV5-1 and TRBJ2-5; D is undetermined. CDR3 length: 14 residues. Deletions cut 4 bases from V and 1 base from J, with 11 bases between. The germline CDR1 and CDR2 sequences are SGHRS and YFSETQ. The CDR3 spells CASSLRTVQETQYF. DNA for the CDR3: TGCGCCAGCAGCCTTCGAACAGTCCAAGAGACCCAGTACTTC. Together with reference TRBV5-1 and TRBJ2-5, the CDR3 gives the full variable domain: KAGVTQTPRYLIKTRGQQVTLSCSPISGHRSVSWYQQTPGQGLQFLFEYFSETQRNKGNFPGRFSGRQFSNSRSEMNVSTLELGDSALYLCASSLRTVQETQYFGPGTRLLVL.

This clonotype appeared many times. V gene TRBV7-2 combines with J gene TRBJ2-1, with D hard to call. V was shortened by 2 bases and J by 5 bases, with 7 bases between the two germline ends. Germline lookup yields CDR1 SGHTA and CDR2 FQGNSA. This CDR3 contains 13 residues. The DNA for the CDR3 is TGTGCCAGCAGCTTAAGTGGAGACAATGAGCAGTTCTTC. Its protein is CASSLSGDNEQFF.

This clonotype was seen a few times. This sequence joins TRBV5-1 and TRBJ2-5, with 11 positions matching TRBD2. CDR3 length: 18 residues. The V and J ends lost 0 bases and 6 bases, in that order; junction bases with no gene match: 13. The V gene's germline CDR1 is SGHRS and CDR2 YFSETQ. CDR3 in amino acids: CASSLELVQASGGKTQYF. CDR3 nucleotides: TGCGCCAGCAGCTTGGAGTTGGTGCAGGCTAGCGGGGGGAAGACCCAGTACTTC. The full variable domain, completed using reference TRBV5-1 and TRBJ2-5, is KAGVTQTPRYLIKTRGQQVTLSCSPISGHRSVSWYQQTPGQGLQFLFEYFSETQRNKGNFPGRFSGRQFSNSRSEMNVSTLELGDSALYLCASSLELVQASGGKTQYFGPGTRLLVL.

This clonotype was observed a handful of times. The gene calls are TRBV6-2 or TRBV6-3 and TRBJ2-7; 7 bases fit TRBD2. The CDR3 runs 14 residues. The V gene end was trimmed by 2 bases and the J gene end by 2 bases; junction bases not matched to a gene: 3. Germline V lookup: CDR1 MNHEY, CDR2 SVGEGT. CDR3 in amino acids: CASSYETSTYEQYF. In DNA, the CDR3 is TGTGCCAGCAGTTACGAGACTAGCACCTACGAGCAGTACTTC.

The V call is TRBV6-6, the J call TRBJ2-3; D unresolved. The end of the DNA aligns better with TRBJ2-5, so the J call may be wrong. This CDR3 is 11 amino acids long. Germline V gives CDR1 MNHNY, CDR2 SVGAGI (reference sequence). The CDR3 nucleotides read TGTGCCAGCAGTCCCCTGGGGACCCAGTACTTC. This codes for CASSPLGTQYF.

The chain joins TRBV5-1 to TRBJ1-2; 7 bases map to TRBD1. The germline CDR1 and CDR2 sequences are SGHRS and YFSETQ. This CDR3 has 14 amino acids. V shed 4 bases, J shed 3 bases, and the junction held 6 bases outside the gene matches. As DNA, the CDR3 is TGCGCCAGCAGCCGGGACAGTTCGGACTATGGCTACACCTTC. Its translation: CASSRDSSDYGYTF.

This clonotype was observed a handful of times. V and J are TRBV4-3 and TRBJ2-5; a weak D match, TRBD2 (6 bases). The CDR3 loop spans 17 amino acids. The germline V gene has CDR1 LGHNA and CDR2 YSLEER. The V end lost 0 bases, the J end lost 2 bases, and 16 bases lay between the germline ends. CDR3 sequence (DNA): TGCGCCAGCAGCCAAGATCGGGGCGGGGTTACTCAAGAGACCCAGTACTTC. Translation: CASSQDRGGVTQETQYF.

This clonotype was observed a handful of times. The genes are TRBV18 and TRBJ2-1; D may be TRBD1 (5 bases). This CDR3 has 13 residues. Germline V CDR1 and CDR2: KGHSH, LQKENI. V lost 0 bases and J lost 10, with 10 bases in between. Here the CDR3 DNA reads TGTGCCAGCTCACCACCGTACAGGACGGAGCAGTTCTTC. Residues: CASSPPYRTEQFF.

This clonotype has at least ten counts. The gene calls are TRBV6-2 or TRBV6-3 and TRBJ1-2; TRBD1 matches 10 bases. Trimming removed 7 bases from V and 4 bases from J; junction bases left unmatched: 3. The CDR3 runs 13 residues. Germline V CDR1 and CDR2: MNHEY, SVGEGT. This CDR3 reads CASKTGGGYGYTF. For the CDR3, the DNA is TGTGCCAGCAAGACAGGGGGCGGCTATGGCTACACCTTC.

This clonotype showed up just a few times. The DNA of the CDR3 is TGCGCCAGCAGGGCGCTTGGCGAGACCCAGTACTTC. Translated: CASRALGETQYF. The chain has TRBV10-2 and TRBJ2-5, with no clear D. V lost 6 bases and J 5 bases, leaving 10 bases between the germline ends. The germline V gene encodes CDR1 WSHSY and CDR2 SAAADI. The CDR3 extends over 12 amino acids.

This clonotype has only a few counts. This chain links TRBV5-1 with TRBJ2-7, with 7 positions matching TRBD1. Germline V gene sequence: CDR1 SGHRS, CDR2 YFSETQ. V gave up 4 bases and J gave up 4 bases; unmatched junction bases: 14. The CDR3 totals 16 residues. CDR3 bases: TGCGCCAGCAGCCGCGGAACGGAAACAGGGGAGTACGAGCAGTACGTC. Protein: CASSRGTETGEYEQYV.